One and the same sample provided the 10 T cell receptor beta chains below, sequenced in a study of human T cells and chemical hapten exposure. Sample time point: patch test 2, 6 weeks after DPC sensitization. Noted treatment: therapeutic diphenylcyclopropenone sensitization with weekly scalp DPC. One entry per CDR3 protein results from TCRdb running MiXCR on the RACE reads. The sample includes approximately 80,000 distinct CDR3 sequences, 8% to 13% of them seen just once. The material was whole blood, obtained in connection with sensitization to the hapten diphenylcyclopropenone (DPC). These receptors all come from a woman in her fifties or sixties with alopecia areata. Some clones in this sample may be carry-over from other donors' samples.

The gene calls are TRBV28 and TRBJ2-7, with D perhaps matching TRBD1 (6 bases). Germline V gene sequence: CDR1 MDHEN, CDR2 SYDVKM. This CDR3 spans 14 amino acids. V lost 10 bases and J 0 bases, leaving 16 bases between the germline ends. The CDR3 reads CATQRGIRSYEQYF. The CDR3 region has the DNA TGTGCCACCCAGAGGGGGATTCGCTCCTACGAGCAGTACTTC.

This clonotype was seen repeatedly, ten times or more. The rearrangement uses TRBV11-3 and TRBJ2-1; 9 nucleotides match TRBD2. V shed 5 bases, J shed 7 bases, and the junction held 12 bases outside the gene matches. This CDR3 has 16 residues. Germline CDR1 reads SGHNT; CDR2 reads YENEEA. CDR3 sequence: CASSRGLAGRENEQFF. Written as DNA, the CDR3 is TGTGCCAGCAGCCGGGGGCTAGCGGGGAGAGAGAATGAGCAGTTCTTC.

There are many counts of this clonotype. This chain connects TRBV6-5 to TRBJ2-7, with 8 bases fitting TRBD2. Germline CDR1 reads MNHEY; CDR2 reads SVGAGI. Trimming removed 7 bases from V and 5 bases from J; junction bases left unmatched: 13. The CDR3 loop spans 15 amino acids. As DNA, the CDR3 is TGTGCCAGCACCCGGGGGGGCTCCGTACCCGACGAGCAGTACTTC. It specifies CASTRGGSVPDEQYF.

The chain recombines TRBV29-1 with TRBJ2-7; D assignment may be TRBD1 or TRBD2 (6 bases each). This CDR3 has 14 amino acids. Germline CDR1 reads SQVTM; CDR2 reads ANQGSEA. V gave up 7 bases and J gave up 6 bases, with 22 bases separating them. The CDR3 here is CSGAGDSLGREQYF. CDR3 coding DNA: TGCAGCGGAGCAGGGGACTCCTTAGGGCGCGAGCAGTACTTC.

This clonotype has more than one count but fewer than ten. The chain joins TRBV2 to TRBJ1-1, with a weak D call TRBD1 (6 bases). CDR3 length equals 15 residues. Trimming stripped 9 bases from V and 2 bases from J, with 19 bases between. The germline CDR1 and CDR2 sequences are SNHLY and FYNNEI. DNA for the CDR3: TGTGCCAGAGAGGGGGATTGGGCAGTTAACACTGAAGCTTTCTTT. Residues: CAREGDWAVNTEAFF.

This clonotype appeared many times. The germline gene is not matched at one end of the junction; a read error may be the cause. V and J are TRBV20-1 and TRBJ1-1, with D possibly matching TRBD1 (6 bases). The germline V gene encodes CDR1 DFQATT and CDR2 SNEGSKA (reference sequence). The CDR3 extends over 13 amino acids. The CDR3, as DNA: TGCAGTGCTAGACCATTTCCACAGGGACCATTGCTCTTT. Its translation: CSARPFPQGPLLF.

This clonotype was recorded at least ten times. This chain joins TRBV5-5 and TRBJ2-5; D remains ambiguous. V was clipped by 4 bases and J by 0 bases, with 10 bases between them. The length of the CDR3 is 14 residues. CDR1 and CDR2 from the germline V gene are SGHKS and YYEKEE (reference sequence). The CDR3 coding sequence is TGTGCCAGCAGCCCGTCGCTGCACCAAGAGACCCAGTACTTC. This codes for CASSPSLHQETQYF.

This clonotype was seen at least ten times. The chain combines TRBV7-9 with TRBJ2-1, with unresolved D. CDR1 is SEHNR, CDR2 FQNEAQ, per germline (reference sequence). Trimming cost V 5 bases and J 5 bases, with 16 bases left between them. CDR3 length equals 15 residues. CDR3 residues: CASSGVPIRDNEQFF. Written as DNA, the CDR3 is TGTGCCAGCAGCGGGGTCCCCATAAGAGACAATGAGCAGTTCTTC.

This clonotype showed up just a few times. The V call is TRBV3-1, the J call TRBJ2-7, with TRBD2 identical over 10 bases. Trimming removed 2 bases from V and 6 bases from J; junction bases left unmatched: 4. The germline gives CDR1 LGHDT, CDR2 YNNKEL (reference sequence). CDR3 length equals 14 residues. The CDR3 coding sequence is TGTGCCAGCAGCCAAACTAGCGGGACTGGCGAGCAGTACTTC. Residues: CASSQTSGTGEQYF.

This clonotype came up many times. CDR3 region: CASSPGIYEQYF. DNA for the CDR3: TGTGCCAGCAGTCCCGGGATCTACGAGCAGTACTTC. The gene calls are TRBV2 and TRBJ2-7, with D tentatively TRBD2 (5 bases). The V gene lost 5 bases and the J gene lost 3 bases, with 8 bases spanning the gap. The CDR3 sequence is 12 residues long. Looked up from germline, CDR1 is SNHLY and CDR2 is FYNNEI. Supplemented by reference TRBV2 and TRBJ2-7, the full variable domain reads EPEVTQTPSHQVTQMGQEVILRCVPISNHLYFYWYRQILGQKVEFLVSFYNNEISEKSEIFDDQFSVERPDGSNFTLKIRSTKLEDSAMYFCASSPGIYEQYFGPGTRLTVT.